What follows describes a single T cell receptor beta chain. Its antigen has not been determined. No base quality information exists; no much larger clone differs at one position. Between the V and J ends, shortened by 5 bases and 2 bases respectively, the junction contains 13 bases. The CDR3 spans 14 residues, from the cysteine through the phenylalanine. Solely the CDR3 DNA is kept, with 42 bases framed from the first base. For CDR1 and CDR2, the germline V gene lists SGHAT and FQNNGV. This record comes from a study of technical replicates of blood from a few donors (dated by TCRdb to between 2016 and 2019). Receptors were amplified or captured by the immunoSEQ multiplex PCR assay. TCRdb took this table from immuneACCESS and kept in-frame rearrangements with V and J called. Such tables lack part of the clones; where checked against another copy, unresolved V genes explain under half of the gap, and the rest is unexplained. Counted in this sample were 50,000 to 75,000 clones; 93% of them appeared once. Approximately 4.2% of the sample is held by the ten biggest clonotypes.

The V and J segments used are TRBV11-2 and TRBJ2-7; the D gene is perhaps TRBD2, on 5 matching bases. Sequences were obtained from PBMCs. This clonotype was obtained from a human donor in good health. Some clones in this sample may be carry-over from other donors' samples. The CDR3 region: CASSDTRRTYEQYF. The bases are TGTGCCAGCAGCGACACAAGGAGGACCTACGAGCAGTACTTC.